This passage covers 6 T cell receptor beta chains from one sample sequenced in a study of early T cells in non-severe SARS-CoV-2 infection. Each CDR3 protein is one row after TCRdb ran MiXCR on the 5' RACE reads. This sample has 60,000 to 75,000 distinct CDR3 sequences, with over 9.5% found just once. The sample comprised whole blood. Receptors were obtained from an adult who was a healthcare worker with PCR-confirmed SARS-CoV-2 infection or an uninfected control (not recorded which).

The gene calls are TRBV10-3 and TRBJ1-2, with D unresolved. The CDR3 is 13 amino acids. CDR1 is ENHRY, CDR2 SYGVKD, per germline. The V end was cut by 6 bases, the J end by 4 bases, with 12 bases between. For the CDR3, the DNA is TGTGCCATCAGCACAGTTGGCAGCTATGGCTACACCTTC. It specifies CAISTVGSYGYTF.

There are many counts of this clonotype. The V call is TRBV20-1, the J call TRBJ1-1; TRBD1 might be the D (6 bases). Germline assignment: CDR1 DFQATT and CDR2 SNEGSKA (reference sequence). This CDR3 region has 14 residues. V shed 2 bases and J shed 4 bases, with 14 bases lying between them. Here the CDR3 reads CSARSAGEGTEAFF. DNA for the CDR3: TGCAGTGCTAGATCGGCAGGGGAGGGCACTGAAGCTTTCTTT.

The CDR3 region is CASGPPAPWAEAFF. CDR3 nucleotide sequence: TGTGCCAGCGGCCCCCCCGCGCCCTGGGCTGAAGCTTTCTTT. This rearrangement joins TRBV3-1 to TRBJ1-1, with D unresolved. The germline V and J ends were trimmed by 8 bases and 6 bases, with 19 bases remaining between them. The CDR3 contains 14 residues. CDR1 and CDR2 from the germline V gene are LGHDT and YNNKEL (reference sequence).

This clonotype was recorded a few times. This chain joins TRBV12-3 or TRBV12-4 and TRBJ2-2; 7 bases are shared with TRBD1. Trimming cost V 3 bases and J 0 bases; bases outside gene matches: 7. The CDR3 has 17 residues. The CDR3 here is CASSLAAGTANTGELFF. The DNA for the CDR3 is TGTGCCAGCAGTTTGGCGGCCGGGACAGCGAACACCGGGGAGCTGTTTTTT.

V usage is TRBV5-5 and J usage is TRBJ1-1; 7 bases fit TRBD1. The junction had 8 bases not matched to a gene; V was cut back by 2 bases and J by 1 base. CDR3 length equals 16 residues. CDR1 is SGHKS and CDR2 is YYEKEE in the germline V gene (reference sequence). CDR3 residues: CASSFRGRIGNTEAFF. In DNA, the CDR3 is TGTGCCAGCAGCTTTAGGGGGCGGATTGGGAACACTGAAGCTTTCTTT.

The J gene is TRBJ2-7, the V gene TRBV4-1, with a weak D call TRBD1 (6 bases). CDR1 and CDR2 (germline): MGHRA, YSYEKL. V lost 2 bases and J 0 bases, leaving 11 bases between the germline ends. CDR3 size: 15 residues. CDR3 DNA: TGCGCCAGCAGCCAATCCACAGGGATCTCCTACGAGCAGTACTTC. Its protein product is CASSQSTGISYEQYF.